The 25 T cell receptor beta chains below were found in one sample sequenced in a study of technical replicates of blood from a handful of donors. Assay: immunoSEQ multiplex PCR; the TCRdb copy retains only in-frame clones and omits some. The sample consists of around 76,000 clones, around 97% of them appearing once. The specimen was T cells isolated from PBMCs. All receptors derive from a human donor in good health.

The chain joins TRBV11-2 to TRBJ2-2; D is uncertain. Germline V gives CDR1 SGHAT, CDR2 FQNNGV. This CDR3 has 12 residues. Trimming removed 5 bases from V and 4 bases from J, with 5 bases in between. For the CDR3, the DNA is TGTGCCAGCAGCCCTAGCACCGGGGAGCTGTTTTTT. Translating it yields CASSPSTGELFF. The full variable domain, rest sourced from reference TRBV11-2 and TRBJ2-2, is EAGVAQSPRYKIIEKRQSVAFWCNPISGHATLYWYQQILGQGPKLLIQFQNNGVVDDSQLPKDRFSAERLKGVDSTLKIQPAKLEDSAVYLCASSPSTGELFFGEGSRLTVL.

The J gene is TRBJ1-2, the V gene TRBV7-9; 7 nucleotides align to TRBD1. V lost 1 base to trimming and J lost 9 bases; unmatched junction nucleotides: 8. Germline CDR1 and CDR2: SEHNR and FQNEAQ (reference sequence). The CDR3 loop spans 14 amino acids. CDR3 in DNA: TGTGCCAGCAGCTTAGGACAGGGAATCACTCGCTACACCTTC. This sequence encodes CASSLGQGITRYTF.

This rearrangement joins TRBV4-2 to TRBJ2-7; 10 bases are a match to TRBD1. The CDR3 is made up of 15 amino acids. The germline V gene encodes CDR1 LGHNA and CDR2 YNFKEQ. The J segment lost 8 bases and the V segment lost 1 base, leaving 8 bases of the junction unmatched. CDR3 in DNA: TGTGCCAGCAGCCAAGTGGAGACAGGGGGCGCGCAGCAGTACTTC. It yields the protein CASSQVETGGAQQYF.

The table lists this clone with a count of one. The chain links TRBV9 to TRBJ2-3; perhaps TRBD1 as D (5 bases). Trimming removed 0 bases from V and 6 bases from J, with 11 bases in between. CDR1 is SGDLS and CDR2 is YYNGEE in the germline V gene. The CDR3 contains 14 residues. CDR3 bases: TGTGCCAGCAGCGTAGAGTGGGGCCTGGATACGCAGTATTTT. As protein: CASSVEWGLDTQYF.

The V and J genes are TRBV19 and TRBJ1-1; D is unclear. Trimming left V 6 bases short and J 4 bases short, with 6 bases between. Germline CDR1 LNHDA, CDR2 SQIVND (reference sequence). CDR3 length: 11 amino acids. CDR3 sequence: CASSPGTEAFF. As DNA, the CDR3 is TGTGCCAGTAGCCCGGGCACTGAAGCTTTCTTT.

This clone occurred once. The rearrangement uses TRBV6-5 and TRBJ2-1; 7 nucleotides align to TRBD1. The ends lost 4 bases at V and 4 bases at J; junction bases unmatched: 10. CDR1 and CDR2 from the germline V gene are MNHEY and SVGAGI. The CDR3 is 16 residues long. CDR3 sequence: CASSWDSRWGYNEQFF. The CDR3 nucleotides are TGTGCCAGCAGTTGGGACAGCCGTTGGGGGTACAATGAGCAGTTCTTC.

This clone was counted once. The chain couples TRBV19 to TRBJ2-1; 7 bases are a match to TRBD2. This CDR3 spans 16 amino acids. Germline V lookup: CDR1 LNHDA, CDR2 SQIVND (reference sequence). V was pared by 6 bases and J by 9 bases, with 17 bases of the junction left unmatched. Written as DNA, the CDR3 is TGTGCCAGTAGACGCGTGAGCGGGGATTTACTTGGTGAGCAGTTCTTC. This translates into CASRRVSGDLLGEQFF.

The V and J genes are TRBV19 and TRBJ2-7, with 8 bases fitting TRBD1. This CDR3 spans 14 amino acids. Germline loops: CDR1 LNHDA, CDR2 SQIVND (reference sequence). Trimming cost V 3 bases and J 3 bases; bases outside gene matches: 4. The CDR3 is CASSIPDRDYEQYF. For the CDR3, the DNA is TGTGCCAGTAGTATCCCGGACAGGGACTACGAGCAGTACTTC.

The chain joins TRBV7-6 to TRBJ2-7, with TRBD1 identical over 7 bases. The CDR3 covers 15 residues. The J segment lost 1 base and the V segment lost 5 bases, leaving 8 bases of the junction unmatched. The germline V gene encodes CDR1 SGHVS and CDR2 FNYEAQ. In nucleotides, the CDR3 is TGTGCCAGCAGCCAAGGACAGGCCCCATCCTACGAGCAGTACTTC. Encoded protein: CASSQGQAPSYEQYF.

J is TRBJ1-1 and V is TRBV25-1; 8 nucleotides line up with TRBD1. V was clipped by 6 bases and J by 1 base; unmatched bases: 7. Germline assignment: CDR1 MGHDK and CDR2 SYGVNS. The CDR3 spans 15 residues. CDR3 amino acids: CASSRTGLGNTEAFF. For the CDR3, the DNA is TGTGCCAGCAGCAGGACAGGGTTGGGGAACACTGAAGCTTTCTTT.

This clone has a single count. This rearrangement joins TRBV7-8 to TRBJ2-7; D perhaps matches TRBD1 (5 bases). Between the trimmed V and J ends, which lost 4 bases and 2 bases, there was a span of 12 bases. This CDR3 is built from 14 residues. Germline V lookup: CDR1 SGHVS, CDR2 FQNEAQ. The CDR3 reads CASSSYTGTYEQYF. The CDR3 DNA reads TGTGCCAGCAGCTCCTATACAGGCACCTACGAGCAGTACTTC.

V usage is TRBV5-1 and J usage is TRBJ1-2; 7 bases align to TRBD1. Germline CDR1 SGHRS, CDR2 YFSETQ. This CDR3 has 15 residues. After removal of 0 bases from V and 5 bases from J, the junction contained 7 bases not matched to a gene. The CDR3 nucleotides read TGCGCCAGCAGCTTGGCAGGGGGAAAGGGTTATGGCTACACCTTC. Residues: CASSLAGGKGYGYTF.

This sequence joins TRBV28 and TRBJ2-2; D gene uncertain. Germline lookup yields CDR1 MDHEN and CDR2 SYDVKM. CDR3 length equals 15 residues. V was shortened by 3 bases and J by 7 bases, with 15 bases between the two germline ends. CDR3 loop: CASSFISSYIGELFF. The CDR3 DNA reads as TGTGCCAGCAGTTTTATTAGTAGCTATATCGGGGAGCTGTTTTTT.

V and J are TRBV11-2 and TRBJ2-7, with 7 nucleotides matching TRBD2. This CDR3 has 14 residues. Germline V gives CDR1 SGHAT, CDR2 FQNNGV. Trimming removed 5 bases from V and 0 bases from J; junction bases left unmatched: 4. The CDR3 nucleotides read TGTGCCAGCAGCCCCTGGACTAGCTCCTACGAGCAGTACTTC. Translation: CASSPWTSSYEQYF. Variable domain in full (rest from reference TRBV11-2 and TRBJ2-7): EAGVAQSPRYKIIEKRQSVAFWCNPISGHATLYWYQQILGQGPKLLIQFQNNGVVDDSQLPKDRFSAERLKGVDSTLKIQPAKLEDSAVYLCASSPWTSSYEQYFGPGTRLTVT.

This clone was picked up one time. The chain uses TRBV7-3 and TRBJ2-1, with TRBD1 as a possible D gene (6 bases). V was cut by 4 bases and J by 6 bases, with 10 bases left in between. The CDR3 runs to 13 residues. The germline gives CDR1 SGHTA, CDR2 FQGTGA. For the CDR3, the DNA is TGTGCCAGCAGCTACGACAGGAGCAATGAGCAGTTCTTC. Translating gives CASSYDRSNEQFF.

The V gene is TRBV19, the J gene TRBJ1-2, with TRBD1 matching 8 bases. The CDR3 runs to 14 residues. Germline V lookup: CDR1 LNHDA, CDR2 SQIVND (reference sequence). Unmatched junction bases numbered 8, after V lost 8 bases and J lost 3 bases. The CDR3 loop reads CASPDRGRDYGYTF. The CDR3 DNA is TGTGCCAGTCCCGACAGGGGTAGGGACTATGGCTACACCTTC.

The chain links TRBV2 to TRBJ1-2; a possible D gene is TRBD1 (6 bases). The CDR3 is 13 amino acids. Germline CDR1 is SNHLY and CDR2 is FYNNEI. Trimming cost V 10 bases and J 0 bases, with 12 bases left between them. CDR3: CANRQDPNYGYTF. The CDR3 nucleotides are TGTGCCAATAGACAGGATCCTAACTATGGCTACACCTTC. The full variable domain, with the rest looked up from reference TRBV2 and TRBJ1-2, is EPEVTQTPSHQVTQMGQEVILRCVPISNHLYFYWYRQILGQKVEFLVSFYNNEISEKSEIFDDQFSVERPDGSNFTLKIRSTKLEDSAMYFCANRQDPNYGYTFGSGTRLTVV.

A remark on this clone: At one end the junction does not follow the germline gene, possibly because of a read error. V and J are TRBV7-7 and TRBJ2-5, with 12 bases matching TRBD2. From germline, CDR1 is SSHAT and CDR2 FNYEAQ (reference sequence). This CDR3 spans 15 amino acids. CDR3 protein: CASSSSGGAQETQYF. The CDR3 DNA reads TGTGCTAGCAGCTCTAGCGGGGGGGCCCAAGAGACCCAGTACTTC.

This chain joins TRBV27 and TRBJ2-7; TRBD2 is a possible D gene (6 bases). The CDR3 is 14 amino acids. Germline V gives CDR1 MNHEY, CDR2 SMNVEV (reference sequence). V lost 5 bases to trimming and J lost 2 bases, with 13 bases between them. CDR3 nucleotide sequence: TGTGCCAGCAGTCCAGGGACTGGCCCCTACGAGCAGTACTTC. This translates into CASSPGTGPYEQYF.

The V call is TRBV28, the J call TRBJ1-5; 7 nucleotides line up with TRBD1. The length of the CDR3 is 15 residues. J lost 2 bases, V lost 4 bases, and 5 bases had no gene match. Germline CDR1 and CDR2: MDHEN and SYDVKM. CDR3 in amino acids: CASSSQGGGNQPQHF. CDR3 in DNA: TGTGCCAGCAGTTCGCAGGGGGGAGGCAATCAGCCCCAGCATTTT.

The CDR3 coding sequence is TGTGCCAGTAGTATAGATTGGGGGGGGATCAATCAGCCCCAGCATTTT. Residues: CASSIDWGGINQPQHF. The chain combines TRBV19 with TRBJ1-5; tentative D call: TRBD1 (5 bases). The CDR3 covers 16 residues. CDR1 is LNHDA, CDR2 SQIVND, per germline (reference sequence). V shed 0 bases and J shed 3 bases, with 12 bases lying between them.

The J gene is TRBJ2-3, the V gene TRBV5-1; 10 nucleotides agree with TRBD1. Germline V gene sequence: CDR1 SGHRS, CDR2 YFSETQ. CDR3 size: 16 residues. V lost 0 bases, J lost 6 bases, and 7 bases stayed unmatched. CDR3 DNA: TGCGCCAGCAGCTTGGAAGGGACAGGGGCCGCCGATACGCAGTATTTT. Translating gives CASSLEGTGAADTQYF.

The J gene is TRBJ2-2, the V gene TRBV5-4; 9 positions match TRBD2. The CDR3 is 17 amino acids. V lost 5 bases to trimming and J lost 0 bases; unmatched junction nucleotides: 8. The germline V gene encodes CDR1 SGHNT and CDR2 YYREEE (reference sequence). This CDR3 is CASRPKASGTNTGELFF. CDR3 nucleotides: TGTGCCAGCAGACCAAAAGCTAGCGGGACGAACACCGGGGAGCTGTTTTTT.

This rearrangement joins TRBV5-4 to TRBJ2-2; TRBD2 aligns across 12 bases. Germline-derived CDR1 and CDR2 are SGHNT and YYREEE (reference sequence). The CDR3 contains 17 residues. The J segment lost 5 bases and the V segment lost 6 bases, leaving 11 bases of the junction unmatched. CDR3 nucleotide sequence: TGTGCCAGCACTGATGGACTAGCGGGGCTGTGGACCGGGGAGCTGTTTTTT. It encodes CASTDGLAGLWTGELFF. The whole variable domain, filled in from reference TRBV5-4 and TRBJ2-2, reads ETGVTQSPTHLIKTRGQQVTLRCSSQSGHNTVSWYQQALGQGPQFIFQYYREEENGRGNFPPRFSGLQFPNYSSELNVNALELDDSALYLCASTDGLAGLWTGELFFGEGSRLTVL.

This chain connects TRBV6-1 to TRBJ2-3; D gene unclear. Deletions cut 9 bases from V and 0 bases from J, with 16 bases between. CDR1 and CDR2 (germline): MNHNS, SASEGT. CDR3 length equals 15 residues. The CDR3 is CARPRLRPSTDTQYF. The CDR3 DNA reads TGTGCCAGGCCGCGACTCAGACCCAGCACAGATACGCAGTATTTT.